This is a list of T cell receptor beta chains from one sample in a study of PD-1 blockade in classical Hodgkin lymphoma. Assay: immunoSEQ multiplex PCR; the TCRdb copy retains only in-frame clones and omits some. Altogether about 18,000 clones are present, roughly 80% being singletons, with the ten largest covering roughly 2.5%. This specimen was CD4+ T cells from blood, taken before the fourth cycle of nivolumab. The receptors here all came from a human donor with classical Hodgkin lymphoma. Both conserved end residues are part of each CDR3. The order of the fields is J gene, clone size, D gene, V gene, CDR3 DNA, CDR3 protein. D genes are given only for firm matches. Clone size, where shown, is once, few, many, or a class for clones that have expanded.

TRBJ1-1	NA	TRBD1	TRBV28	TGTGCCAGCAGTCAGGGGGGCTACGGCACTGAAGCTTTCTTT	CASSQGGYGTEAFF
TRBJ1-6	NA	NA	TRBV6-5	TGTGCCAGCAACAGAGCCAATTCACCCCTCCACTTT	CASNRANSPLHF
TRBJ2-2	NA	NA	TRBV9	TGTGCCAGCAGCTTCAGAGGGGGGCCGACCGGGGAGCTGTTTTTT	CASSFRGGPTGELFF
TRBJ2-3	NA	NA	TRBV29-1	TGCAGCGCTGTGAGGGGTGGAGATACGCAGTATTTT	CSAVRGGDTQYF
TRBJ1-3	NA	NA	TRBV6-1	TGTGCCACCTTTGACGGAGGTGGAAACACCATATATTTT	CATFDGGGNTIYF
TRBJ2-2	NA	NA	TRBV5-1	TGCGCCAGCAGCTCAGAGGGGACTGCTACCGGGGAGCTGTTTTTT	CASSSEGTATGELFF
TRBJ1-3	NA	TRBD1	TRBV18	TGTGCCAGCTCACTAATTAATGCCGGGACAGGGTCTGGAAACACCATATATTTT	CASSLINAGTGSGNTIYF
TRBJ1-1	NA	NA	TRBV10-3	TGTGCCATCAGTGGAGGGGCCGACACTGAAGCTTTCTTT	CAISGGADTEAFF
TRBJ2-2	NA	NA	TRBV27	TGTGCCAGCGCCCGGAACACCGGGGAGCTGTTTTTT	CASARNTGELFF
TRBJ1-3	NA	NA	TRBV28	TGTGCCAGCAGTCCCCCCGACAGGTCTGGAAACACCATATATTTT	CASSPPDRSGNTIYF
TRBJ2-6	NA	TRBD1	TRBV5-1	TGCGCCAGCAGCAGGTCCGGGACAGGAGTATCTGGGGCCAACGTCCTGACTTTC	CASSRSGTGVSGANVLTF
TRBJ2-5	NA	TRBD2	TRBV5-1	TGCGCCAGCAGTCAAACCCTACTAGCGGGTCAAGAGACCCAGTACTTC	CASSQTLLAGQETQYF
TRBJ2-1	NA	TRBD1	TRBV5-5	TGTGCCAGCAGCACGACAGGGAACGAGCAGTTCTTC	CASSTTGNEQFF
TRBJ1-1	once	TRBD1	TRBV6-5	TGTGCCAGCAGACGACAGGGGAGTGAAGCTTTCTTT	CASRRQGSEAFF
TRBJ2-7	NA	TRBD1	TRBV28	TGTGCCAGCAGTTCACCGGGACAGCGGTACTTC	CASSSPGQRYF
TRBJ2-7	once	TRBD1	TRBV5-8	TGTGCCAGCATCCGAAGAACCGGGACAGGAGGCTACGAGCAGTACTTC	CASIRRTGTGGYEQYF
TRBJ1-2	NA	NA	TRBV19	TGTGCCAGTAGTGTCATCTATGGCTACACCTTC	CASSVIYGYTF
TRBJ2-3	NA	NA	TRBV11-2	TGTGCCAGCAGCTTAAGTGCTAGCGGCACAGATACGCAGTATTTT	CASSLSASGTDTQYF
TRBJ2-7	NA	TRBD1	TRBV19	TGTGCCAGTAGTTCTGGGACAGCGACCTACGAGCAGTACTTC	CASSSGTATYEQYF
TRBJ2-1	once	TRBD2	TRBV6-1	TGTGCCAGCAGTGCTAGCGGGAGGTACAATGAGCAGTTCTTC	CASSASGRYNEQFF
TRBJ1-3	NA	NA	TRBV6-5	TGTGCCAGCAGGCCTCAACCCTCTGGAAACACCATATATTTT	CASRPQPSGNTIYF
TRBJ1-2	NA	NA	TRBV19	TGTGCCAGTAGTCCACAGGTTAACTATGGCTACACCTTC	CASSPQVNYGYTF
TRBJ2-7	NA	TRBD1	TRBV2	TGTGCCAGCAGTGGGACAGGCTACGAGCAGTACTTC	CASSGTGYEQYF
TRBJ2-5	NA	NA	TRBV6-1	TGTGCCAGCAGTGAGGGACTCCGGGAGACCCAGTACTTC	CASSEGLRETQYF
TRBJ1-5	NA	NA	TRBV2	TGTGCCAGCAGTGTTGGGGGCCAGCCCCAGCATTTT	CASSVGGQPQHF
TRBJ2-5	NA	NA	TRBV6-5	TGTGCCAGCAGTTACTTGACAGGACAAGAGACCCAGTACTTC	CASSYLTGQETQYF
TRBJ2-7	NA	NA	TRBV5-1	TGCGCCAGCAGTCCTGGCCGTGGCGAGCAGTACTTC	CASSPGRGEQYF
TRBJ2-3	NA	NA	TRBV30	TGTGCCTGGAGTGGGAGGGGCACAGATACGCAGTATTTT	CAWSGRGTDTQYF
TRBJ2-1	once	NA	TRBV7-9	TGTGCCAGCAGCTTAGTCGCGGGAAGTGAGCAGTTCTTC	CASSLVAGSEQFF
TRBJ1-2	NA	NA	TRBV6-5	TGTGCCAGCAGTCAACAGTTCGGGGGATATGGCTACACCTTC	CASSQQFGGYGYTF
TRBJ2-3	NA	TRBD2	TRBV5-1	TGCGCCAGCAGCTTGATAGCGGGAGCCTCAGATACGCAGTATTTT	CASSLIAGASDTQYF
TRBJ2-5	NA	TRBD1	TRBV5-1	TGCGCCAGCAGCTACGACAGGGGGCCGGGAGAGACCCAGTACTTC	CASSYDRGPGETQYF